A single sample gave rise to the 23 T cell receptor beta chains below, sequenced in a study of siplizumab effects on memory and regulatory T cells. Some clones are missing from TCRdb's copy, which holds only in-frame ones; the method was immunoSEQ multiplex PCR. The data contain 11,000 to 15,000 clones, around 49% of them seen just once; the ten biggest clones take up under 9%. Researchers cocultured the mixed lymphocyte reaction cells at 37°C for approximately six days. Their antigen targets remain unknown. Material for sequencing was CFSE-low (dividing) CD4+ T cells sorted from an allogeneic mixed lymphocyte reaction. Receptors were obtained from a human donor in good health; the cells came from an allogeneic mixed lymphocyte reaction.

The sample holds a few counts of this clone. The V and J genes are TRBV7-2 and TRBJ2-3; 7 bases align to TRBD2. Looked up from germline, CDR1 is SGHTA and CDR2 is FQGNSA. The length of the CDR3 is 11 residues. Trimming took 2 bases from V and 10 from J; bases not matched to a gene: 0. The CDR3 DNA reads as TGTGCCAGCAGCTTACTAGCGGCGCAGTATTTT. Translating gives CASSLLAAQYF.

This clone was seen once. CDR3 protein: CASRHRGLGEQYF. The CDR3 nucleotides read TGTGCCAGCAGGCACAGGGGGTTAGGCGAGCAGTACTTC. The chain recombines TRBV6-1 with TRBJ2-7; the match to TRBD1 covers 8 bases. Germline CDR1 MNHNS, CDR2 SASEGT. J lost 6 bases, V lost 6 bases, and 7 bases had no gene match. The CDR3 contains 13 residues.

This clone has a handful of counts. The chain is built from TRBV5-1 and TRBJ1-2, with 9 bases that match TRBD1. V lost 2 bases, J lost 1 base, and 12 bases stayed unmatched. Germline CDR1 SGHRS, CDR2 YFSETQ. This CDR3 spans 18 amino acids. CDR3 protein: CASSFVGTGKRHNYGYTF. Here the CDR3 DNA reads TGCGCCAGCAGCTTTGTCGGGACAGGGAAGCGGCATAACTATGGCTACACCTTC. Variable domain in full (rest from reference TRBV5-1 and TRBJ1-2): KAGVTQTPRYLIKTRGQQVTLSCSPISGHRSVSWYQQTPGQGLQFLFEYFSETQRNKGNFPGRFSGRQFSNSRSEMNVSTLELGDSALYLCASSFVGTGKRHNYGYTFGSGTRLTVV.

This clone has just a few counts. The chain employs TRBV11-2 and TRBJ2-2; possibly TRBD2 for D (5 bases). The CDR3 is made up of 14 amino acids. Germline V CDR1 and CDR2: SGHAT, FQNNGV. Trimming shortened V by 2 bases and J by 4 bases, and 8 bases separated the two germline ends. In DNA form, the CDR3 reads TGTGCCAGCAGCTTAATCGGGGTCACCGGGGAGCTGTTTTTT. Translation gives CASSLIGVTGELFF.

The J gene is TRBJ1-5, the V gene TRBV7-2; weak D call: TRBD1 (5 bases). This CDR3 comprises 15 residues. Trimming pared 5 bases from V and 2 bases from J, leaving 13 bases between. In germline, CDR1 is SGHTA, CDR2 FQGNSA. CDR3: CASSPGGNGNQPQHF. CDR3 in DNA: TGTGCCAGCAGCCCCGGGGGAAATGGCAATCAGCCCCAGCATTTT.

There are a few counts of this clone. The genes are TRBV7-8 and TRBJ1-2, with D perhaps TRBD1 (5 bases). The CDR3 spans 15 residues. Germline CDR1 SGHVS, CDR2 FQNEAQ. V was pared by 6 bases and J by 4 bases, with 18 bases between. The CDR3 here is CASRLRAAEGYGYTF. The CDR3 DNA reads TGTGCCAGCAGACTCAGGGCCGCAGAAGGCTATGGCTACACCTTC.

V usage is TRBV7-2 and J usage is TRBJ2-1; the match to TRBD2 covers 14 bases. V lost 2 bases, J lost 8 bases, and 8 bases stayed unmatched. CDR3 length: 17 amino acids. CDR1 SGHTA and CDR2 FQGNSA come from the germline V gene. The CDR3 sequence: CASSLSVLGLAGDEQFF. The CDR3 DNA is TGTGCCAGCAGCTTAAGCGTGCTGGGACTAGCGGGGGATGAGCAGTTCTTC. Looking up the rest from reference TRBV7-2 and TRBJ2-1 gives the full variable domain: GAGVSQSPSNKVTEKGKDVELRCDPISGHTALYWYRQSLGQGLEFLIYFQGNSAPDKSGLPSDRFSAERTGGSVSTLTIQRTQQEDSAVYLCASSLSVLGLAGDEQFFGPGTRLTVL.

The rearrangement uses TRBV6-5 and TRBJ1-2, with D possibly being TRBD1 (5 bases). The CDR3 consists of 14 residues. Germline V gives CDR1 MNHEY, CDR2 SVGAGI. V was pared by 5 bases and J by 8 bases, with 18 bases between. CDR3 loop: CASSAHSTARGYTF. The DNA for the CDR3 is TGTGCCAGCAGTGCCCATTCGACAGCAAGGGGCTACACCTTC.

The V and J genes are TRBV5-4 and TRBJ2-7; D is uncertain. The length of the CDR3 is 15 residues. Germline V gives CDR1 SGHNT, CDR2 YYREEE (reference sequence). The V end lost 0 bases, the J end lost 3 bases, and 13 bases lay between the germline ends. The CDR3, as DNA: TGTGCCAGCAGCTTGGGGCAGGCCTCGTTCTACGAGCAGTACTTC. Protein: CASSLGQASFYEQYF.

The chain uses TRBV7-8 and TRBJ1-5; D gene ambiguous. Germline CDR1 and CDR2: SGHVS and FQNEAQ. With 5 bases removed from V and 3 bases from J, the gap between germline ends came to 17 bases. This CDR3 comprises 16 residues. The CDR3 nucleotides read TGTGCCAGCAGCCTCCATTCCGACTCCAACAATCAGCCCCAGCATTTT. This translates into CASSLHSDSNNQPQHF.

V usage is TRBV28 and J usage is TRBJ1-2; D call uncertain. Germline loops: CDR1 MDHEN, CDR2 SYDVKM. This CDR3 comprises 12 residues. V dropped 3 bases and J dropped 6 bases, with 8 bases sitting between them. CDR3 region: CASSLLRNGYTF. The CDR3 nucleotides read TGTGCCAGCAGTTTGTTGCGGAATGGCTACACCTTC.

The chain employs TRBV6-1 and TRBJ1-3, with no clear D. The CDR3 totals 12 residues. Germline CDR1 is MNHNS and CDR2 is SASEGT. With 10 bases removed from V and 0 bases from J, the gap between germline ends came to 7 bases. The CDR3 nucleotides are TGTGCCACCCGGGCCTCTGGAAACACCATATATTTT. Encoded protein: CATRASGNTIYF.

The chain's CDR3 is CASSSKQANLYEQYF. CDR3 nucleotides: TGTGCCAGCAGCTCAAAACAGGCGAACTTATACGAGCAGTACTTC. This chain connects TRBV5-4 to TRBJ2-7, with a weak D call TRBD1 (5 bases). Trimming removed 3 bases at V and 4 bases at J, with 17 bases between. Germline V CDR1 and CDR2: SGHNT, YYREEE (reference sequence). The CDR3 loop spans 15 amino acids.

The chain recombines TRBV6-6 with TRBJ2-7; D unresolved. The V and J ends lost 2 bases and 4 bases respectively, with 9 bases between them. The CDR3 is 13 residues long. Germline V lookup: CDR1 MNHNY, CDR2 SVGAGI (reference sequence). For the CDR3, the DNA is TGTGCCAGCAGTTACCCCGGACGGTACGAGCAGTACTTC. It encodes CASSYPGRYEQYF.

CDR3 nucleotide sequence: TGTGCCAGCAGCTTAAGGCGGAATGAAAAACTGTTTTTT. Amino acid sequence: CASSLRRNEKLFF. This chain uses TRBV11-3 with TRBJ1-4; D gene ambiguous. Germline CDR1 reads SGHNT; CDR2 reads YENEEA. The ends were cut back, 2 bases at V and 5 bases at J, with 6 bases in the middle. This CDR3 has 13 residues.

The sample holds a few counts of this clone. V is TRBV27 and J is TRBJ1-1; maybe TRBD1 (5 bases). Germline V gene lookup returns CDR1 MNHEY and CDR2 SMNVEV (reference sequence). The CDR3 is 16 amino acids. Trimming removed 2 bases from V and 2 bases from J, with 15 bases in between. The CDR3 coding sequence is TGTGCCAGCAGTTTAAGAGGGACGGAGATTAACACTGAAGCTTTCTTT. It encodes CASSLRGTEINTEAFF.

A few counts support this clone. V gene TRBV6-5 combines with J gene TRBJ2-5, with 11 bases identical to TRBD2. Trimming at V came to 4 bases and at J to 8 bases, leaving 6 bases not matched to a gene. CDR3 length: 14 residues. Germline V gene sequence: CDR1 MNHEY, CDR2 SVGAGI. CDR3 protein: CASSLGLAVATQYF. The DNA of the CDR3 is TGTGCCAGCAGTTTGGGACTAGCGGTCGCCACCCAGTACTTC.

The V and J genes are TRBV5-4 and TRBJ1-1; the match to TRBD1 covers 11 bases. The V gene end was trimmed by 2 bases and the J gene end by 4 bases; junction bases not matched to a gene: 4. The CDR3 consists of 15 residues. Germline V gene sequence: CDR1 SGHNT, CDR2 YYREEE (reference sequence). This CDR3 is CASSLPGQGGTEAFF. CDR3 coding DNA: TGTGCCAGCAGCTTACCGGGACAGGGGGGCACTGAAGCTTTCTTT.

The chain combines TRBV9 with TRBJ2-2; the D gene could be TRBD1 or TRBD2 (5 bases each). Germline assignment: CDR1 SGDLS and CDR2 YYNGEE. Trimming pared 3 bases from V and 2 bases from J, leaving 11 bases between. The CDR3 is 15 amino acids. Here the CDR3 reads CASSGDPSNTGELFF. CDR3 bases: TGTGCCAGCAGCGGGGACCCCTCTAACACCGGGGAGCTGTTTTTT.

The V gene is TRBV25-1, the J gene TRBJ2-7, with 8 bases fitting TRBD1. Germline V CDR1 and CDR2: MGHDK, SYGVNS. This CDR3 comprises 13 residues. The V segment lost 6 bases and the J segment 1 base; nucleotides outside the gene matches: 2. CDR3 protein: CASRDRVSYEQYF. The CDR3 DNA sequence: TGTGCCAGCAGGGACAGGGTATCCTACGAGCAGTACTTC.

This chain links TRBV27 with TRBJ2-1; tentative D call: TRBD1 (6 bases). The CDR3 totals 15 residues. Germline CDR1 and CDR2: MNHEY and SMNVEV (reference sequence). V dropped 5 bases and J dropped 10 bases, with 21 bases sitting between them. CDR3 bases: TGTGCCAGCAGTGTCCGGGAAACCAGGGGCTCCGAGCAGTTCTTC. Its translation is CASSVRETRGSEQFF.

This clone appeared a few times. The DNA for the CDR3 is TGTGCCAGCAGTCTTTCATACAATGAGCAGTTCTTC. Translation gives CASSLSYNEQFF. V gene TRBV9 combines with J gene TRBJ2-1; D remains ambiguous. Trimming shortened V by 5 bases and J by 4 bases, and 7 bases separated the two germline ends. From germline, CDR1 is SGDLS and CDR2 YYNGEE. The CDR3 length is 12 residues.

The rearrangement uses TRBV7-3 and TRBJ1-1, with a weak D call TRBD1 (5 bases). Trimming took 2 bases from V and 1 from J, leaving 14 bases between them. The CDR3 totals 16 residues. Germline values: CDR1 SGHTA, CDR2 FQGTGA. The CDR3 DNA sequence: TGTGCCAGCAGCTTAGTCGGGACGAAAGAGAACACTGAAGCTTTCTTT. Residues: CASSLVGTKENTEAFF.